The 15 T cell receptor beta chains below all came from one sample that was sequenced in a study of metastatic and nonmetastatic thyroid tumors. All patients reached thyroid surgery having received no treatment beforehand. MiXCR reprocessed the PCR reads for TCRdb. The table records fewer than 25,000 clones, less than 20% of them present only once. Sequenced input: adjacent normal tissue. The receptors originated from a male donor with papillary thyroid cancer or a benign thyroid nodule (not recorded which). Some clones in this sample may be carry-over from other donors' samples.

The sample holds many counts of this clone. The genes are TRBV5-6 and TRBJ2-2; no reliable D call. Germline V gene sequence: CDR1 SGHDT, CDR2 YYEEEE. The CDR3 is 12 amino acids. V was cut by 3 bases and J by 3 bases, with 3 bases left in between. DNA for the CDR3: TGTGCCAGCAGCTGGGACACCGGGGAGCTGTTTTTT. It translates to CASSWDTGELFF.

Of note for this clone: The conserved closing phenylalanine or tryptophan is absent in this CDR3, likely reflecting a read error. The V and J genes are TRBV5-6 and TRBJ2-7; TRBD1 matches 9 bases. V lost 2 bases and J lost 2; bases outside the gene matches: 8. The CDR3 has 16 amino acids. The germline V gene encodes CDR1 SGHDT and CDR2 YYEEEE. The CDR3 DNA is TGTGCCAGCAGCTTTAAGGGGGACAGGGCAACCTACGAGCAGTACATC. The encoded protein is CASSFKGDRATYEQYI.

Remarks on this clone: This same CDR3 is encoded by further DNA sequences in the sample. The CDR3 region has the DNA TGTGCCACCAGTGGAGAGGCGGGGGTGGGTGAGCAGTTCTTC. Protein sequence: CATSGEAGVGEQFF. This chain connects TRBV24-1 to TRBJ2-1; 7 nucleotides line up with TRBD2. Germline V lookup: CDR1 KGHDR, CDR2 SFDVKD. V gave up 5 bases and J gave up 9 bases; unmatched junction bases: 9. The CDR3 is 14 residues long.

Only a few counts were recorded for this clone. This rearrangement joins TRBV2 to TRBJ1-5, with D possibly being TRBD1 (5 bases). CDR3 length: 15 amino acids. The germline gives CDR1 SNHLY, CDR2 FYNNEI. V dropped 5 bases and J dropped 0 bases, with 11 bases sitting between them. The DNA of the CDR3 is TGTGCCAGCAGTTTGACAGAAACTAGCAATCAGCCCCAGCATTTT. It is translated as CASSLTETSNQPQHF.

This clone was recorded at least ten times. The V and J genes are TRBV4-3 and TRBJ2-3, with TRBD1 matching 7 bases. Germline loops: CDR1 LGHNA, CDR2 YSLEER. With V trimmed by 5 bases and J by 1 base, 3 bases remained unmatched. The CDR3 covers 14 residues. The chain's CDR3 is CASSSTGRTDTQYF. The CDR3 coding sequence is TGCGCCAGCAGCTCGACAGGGCGCACAGATACGCAGTATTTT.

This clone turned up a few times. The chain uses TRBV12-3 or TRBV12-4 and TRBJ1-2, with TRBD1 matching over 7 bases. J gave up 9 bases and V 6 bases, and 4 bases lay outside the gene matches. The CDR3 runs to 11 residues. CDR3 nucleotides: TGTGCCAGCAGCCCGGGACAGTGCTACACCTTC. It specifies CASSPGQCYTF.

The chain recombines TRBV10-3 with TRBJ1-4; D is perhaps TRBD1 (5 bases). V was clipped by 7 bases and J by 6 bases, with 18 bases between them. The CDR3 has 15 residues. Germline V lookup: CDR1 ENHRY, CDR2 SYGVKD. The CDR3 DNA reads TGTGCCATCATCCCGGACCGCGGGGCGGATGAAAAACTGTTTTTT. Translated, it gives CAIIPDRGADEKLFF.

The genes are TRBV25-1 and TRBJ1-2; 8 nucleotides line up with TRBD1. The CDR3 loop spans 15 amino acids. The ends lost 7 bases at V and 8 bases at J; junction bases unmatched: 15. Germline CDR1 and CDR2: MGHDK and SYGVNS. CDR3 nucleotides: TGTGCCAGCACCTCTGGACAGGGAGCCTTTTGGGGCTACACCTTC. Its translation: CASTSGQGAFWGYTF.

As concerns this clone: The junction departs from the called germline gene at one end, perhaps through a read error. This rearrangement joins TRBV12-3 or TRBV12-4 to TRBJ2-2, with D possibly TRBD2 on 5 matching bases. CDR3 size: 12 residues. The DNA for the CDR3 is TGTGCCAGCAGTCCTGACACCGGGAAGCTGCTTTTT. Translating gives CASSPDTGKLLF.

This clone was seen many times. One end of the junction is discordant with germline, which a read error may explain. The same CDR3 also results from other DNA sequences found in this sample. The V call is TRBV9, the J call TRBJ2-6, with 7 bases identical to TRBD1. This CDR3 is 17 amino acids long. CDR1 and CDR2 from the germline V gene are SGDLS and YYNGEE. The CDR3 reads CASTVAIGGTGANVLTF. CDR3 sequence (DNA): TGTGCCAGCACCGTAGCTATAGGGGGCACTGGGGCCAACGTCCTGACTTTC.

The chain employs TRBV20-1 and TRBJ1-1; D possibly corresponds to TRBD1 (5 bases). V lost 1 base and J 3 bases, leaving 12 bases between the germline ends. Germline CDR1 reads DFQATT; CDR2 reads SNEGSKA (reference sequence). This CDR3 contains 14 residues. The CDR3 spells CSARGDRGDTEAFF. In nucleotides, the CDR3 is TGCAGTGCTAGAGGGGACCGTGGGGACACTGAAGCTTTCTTT.

Notes on this clone: It may be a read error: a sequence one base away is much more abundant. The V gene is TRBV11-2, the J gene TRBJ2-7, with D possibly called TRBD1 or TRBD2 (6 bases each). From germline, CDR1 is SGHAT and CDR2 FQNNGV. CDR3 length equals 13 residues. With 11 bases removed from V and 4 bases from J, the gap between germline ends came to 18 bases. CDR3 in DNA: TGTGCCGAGGGGTGGGGGGCCGGATACGAGCAGTACTTC. Its protein is CAEGWGAGYEQYF.

This clone came up many times. The chain joins TRBV3-1 to TRBJ2-1; perhaps D is TRBD1 or TRBD2 (5 bases each). Trimming removed 0 bases from V and 10 bases from J, with 13 bases in between. Germline CDR1 is LGHDT and CDR2 is YNNKEL (reference sequence). The length of the CDR3 is 14 residues. The CDR3 DNA is TGTGCCAGCAGCCAAGATCGGGGCCTCGGGGAGCAGTTCTTC. Translated: CASSQDRGLGEQFF.

This clone was found a few times. This is likely a read error, given that the CDR3 carries no conserved phenylalanine or tryptophan at its end. The limits of the CDR3 on the DNA are not certain, so only TCRdb's listed CDR3 is given. Other DNA sequences of this sample code for an identical CDR3. The genes are TRBV2 and TRBJ1-1; no DNA check was done on the table's D call, TRBD1. From its first to its last residue, the CDR3 has 9 amino acids. Looked up from germline, CDR1 is SNHLY and CDR2 is FYNNEI. CDR3 sequence: CASSEKMFP.

This clone occurred a few times. Possible read error: a much larger clone is one base away. The chain is built from TRBV5-4 and TRBJ1-2, with 7 bases identical to TRBD1. The CDR3 contains 12 residues. CDR1 and CDR2 (germline): SGHNT, YYREEE (reference sequence). Trimming removed 9 bases from V and 7 bases from J; junction bases left unmatched: 9. The DNA for the CDR3 is TGTGCCACCGTTGAGGGGGCGCGTGGCTACACCTTC. It specifies CATVEGARGYTF.